These T cell receptor beta chains were read from a single sample in a study of blood T cell repertoires in COVID-19. Sequencing used immunoSEQ multiplex PCR; TCRdb keeps in-frame clones, though not all of them. Among fewer than 60,000 clones listed, more than 70% were seen once. The source material was peripheral blood. These receptors all come from a human donor in a cohort sampled during active COVID-19. CDR3s include the opening cysteine and the closing phenylalanine or tryptophan. Fields, in order: J gene, clone size, V gene, D gene, CDR3 DNA, CDR3 protein. D genes are given only for firm matches. Clone size is not always given. Where it is, it says once, few, many or a class for expanded clones.

J: TRBJ2-2
size: -
V: TRBV11-2
D: -
DNA: TGTGCCAGCAGCCTCGCTAGGTCGCCCGGGGAGCTGTTTTTT
CDR3: CASSLARSPGELFF

J: TRBJ2-2
size: -
V: TRBV6-1
D: -
DNA: TGTGCCAGCAGTGAAAGGAGACTAGAGGTCGGGGAGCTGTTTTTT
CDR3: CASSERRLEVGELFF

J: TRBJ2-4
size: -
V: TRBV5-1
D: TRBD2
DNA: TGCGCCAGCAGCTTGGGATCGGCTAGCGGGAGGGAGGTAGCCAAAAACATTCAGTACTTC
CDR3: CASSLGSASGREVAKNIQYF

J: TRBJ1-4
size: -
V: TRBV7-9
D: -
DNA: TGTGCCAGCAGCTTAGCCTACGAGACTATAACTAATGAAAAACTGTTTTTT
CDR3: CASSLAYETITNEKLFF

J: TRBJ2-2
size: -
V: TRBV5-1
D: TRBD2
DNA: TGCGCCAGCAGGACTAGCGGTAGGAACACCGGGGAGCTGTTTTTT
CDR3: CASRTSGRNTGELFF

J: TRBJ2-1
size: -
V: TRBV19
D: -
DNA: TGTGCCAGTAGTAGGACACCGAGCTCCTACAATGAGCAGTTCTTC
CDR3: CASSRTPSSYNEQFF

J: TRBJ2-5
size: -
V: TRBV18
D: -
DNA: TGTGCCAGCTCAAGAGCACGAGACCAAGAGACCCAGTACTTC
CDR3: CASSRARDQETQYF

J: TRBJ1-3
size: -
V: TRBV14
D: TRBD1
DNA: TGTGCCAGCAGCCAAGTGGGACAGGGTGGAAACACCATATATTTT
CDR3: CASSQVGQGGNTIYF

J: TRBJ2-6
size: -
V: TRBV5-1
D: TRBD1
DNA: TGCGCCAGCAGCCTCACAGGGGCTGGGGCCAACGTCCTGACTTTC
CDR3: CASSLTGAGANVLTF

J: TRBJ1-5
size: -
V: TRBV4-1
D: TRBD1
DNA: TGCGCCAGCAGCCAGGGACAGGGGATTGAGCCCCAGCATTTT
CDR3: CASSQGQGIEPQHF

J: TRBJ1-4
size: -
V: TRBV6-5
D: -
DNA: TGTGCCAGCAGTTTTCGACCCTACGGGGTTGAAAAACTGTTTTTT
CDR3: CASSFRPYGVEKLFF

J: TRBJ1-6
size: -
V: TRBV18
D: TRBD1
DNA: TGTGCCAGCTCACCACCCCCCGGACAGGGAGGTAATTCACCCCTCCACTTT
CDR3: CASSPPPGQGGNSPLHF

J: TRBJ2-7
size: -
V: TRBV5-6
D: -
DNA: TGTGCCAGCAGCTCTACTCCACTAGGGTCCTACGAGCAGTACTTC
CDR3: CASSSTPLGSYEQYF

J: TRBJ1-6
size: once
V: TRBV19
D: TRBD1
DNA: TGTGCCGGCAGTAGTCGGACAGGGGCTTCACCCCTCCACTTT
CDR3: CAGSSRTGASPLHF

J: TRBJ2-3
size: -
V: TRBV4-3
D: TRBD2
DNA: TGCGCCAGCAGCCAAGAGGGTCTAGCGGGGCAAGATACGCAGTATTTT
CDR3: CASSQEGLAGQDTQYF

J: TRBJ2-1
size: few
V: TRBV30
D: -
DNA: TGTGCCTGGAGTGTACTAGTTTACAATGAGCAGTTCTTC
CDR3: CAWSVLVYNEQFF

J: TRBJ2-7
size: -
V: TRBV18
D: -
DNA: TGTGCCAGCTCACCAGGGACACTAAGAGGCGAGCAGTACTTC
CDR3: CASSPGTLRGEQYF

J: TRBJ2-7
size: -
V: TRBV12-3/TRBV12-4
D: TRBD1
DNA: TGTGCCAGCAGCCTGACAGGGGGCAACGAGCAGTACTTC
CDR3: CASSLTGGNEQYF

J: TRBJ1-2
size: -
V: TRBV7-2
D: TRBD1
DNA: TGTGCCAGCAGCTTACACGGGACAGCGTATGGCTACACCTTC
CDR3: CASSLHGTAYGYTF

J: TRBJ1-2
size: once
V: TRBV5-4
D: TRBD1
DNA: TGTGCCAGCACCAAAGACAGGGGAGACTATGGCTACACCTTC
CDR3: CASTKDRGDYGYTF

J: TRBJ2-4
size: -
V: TRBV19
D: TRBD1
DNA: TGTGCCAGTAGTATAAGCTTGGGACAGAGTAAAAACATTCAGTACTTC
CDR3: CASSISLGQSKNIQYF

J: TRBJ2-1
size: -
V: TRBV5-5
D: TRBD2
DNA: TGTGCCAGCAGCCAGCTAGCGGGAGGGTATGATGAGCAGTTCTTC
CDR3: CASSQLAGGYDEQFF

J: TRBJ2-2
size: -
V: TRBV5-1
D: TRBD1
DNA: TGCGCCAGCGGAATAACGGGACAGACGAACACCGGGGAGCTGTTTTTT
CDR3: CASGITGQTNTGELFF

J: TRBJ2-1
size: -
V: TRBV2
D: TRBD1
DNA: TGTGCCAGCAGTGGGGACAGAAACAAGGGCAATGAGCAGTTCTTC
CDR3: CASSGDRNKGNEQFF

J: TRBJ2-7
size: -
V: TRBV27
D: TRBD2
DNA: TGTGCCAGCAGTTTAGGAGCGGGCCCGGGAGGGCAGTACTTC
CDR3: CASSLGAGPGGQYF

J: TRBJ1-6
size: -
V: TRBV5-1
D: -
DNA: TGCGCCAGCAGCGTACGGGGGGATGTTCCCCTCCACTTT
CDR3: CASSVRGDVPLHF

J: TRBJ2-3
size: -
V: TRBV11-2
D: TRBD2
DNA: TGTGCCAGCAGCTTAACGGGGGGGCCAGATACGCAGTATTTT
CDR3: CASSLTGGPDTQYF

J: TRBJ2-2
size: -
V: TRBV7-8
D: -
DNA: TGTGCCAGCAGCTTAGGGCCCGGGGAGCTGTTTTTT
CDR3: CASSLGPGELFF

J: TRBJ2-7
size: -
V: TRBV15
D: TRBD2
DNA: TGTGCCACCAGCAGAGAAAGCGGGAGCCGTCCTTACGAGCAGTACTTC
CDR3: CATSRESGSRPYEQYF

J: TRBJ1-1
size: -
V: TRBV9
D: TRBD1
DNA: TGTGCCAGCAGCGTTTCCGCGGGGACAGGGAAAACGAACACTGAAGCTTTCTTT
CDR3: CASSVSAGTGKTNTEAFF

J: TRBJ1-1
size: -
V: TRBV6-4
D: -
DNA: TGTGCCATCCCCGGGAAGCACACTGAAGCTTTCTTT
CDR3: CAIPGKHTEAFF

J: TRBJ2-7
size: few
V: TRBV6-5
D: TRBD1
DNA: TGTGCCAGCAGTTACTCCCGGACAGGGGCCTACGAGCAGTACTTC
CDR3: CASSYSRTGAYEQYF

J: TRBJ1-5
size: once
V: TRBV4-1
D: TRBD1
DNA: TGCGCCAGCAGTCTAAACAGGGGAAATCAGCCCCAGCATTTT
CDR3: CASSLNRGNQPQHF

J: TRBJ1-2
size: few
V: TRBV30
D: -
DNA: TGTGCCTGGACCACCGGGTGGGGCTACACCTTC
CDR3: CAWTTGWGYTF

J: TRBJ2-1
size: -
V: TRBV18
D: TRBD2
DNA: TGTGCCAGCTCAATAGCTAGCGGGGGCTCCTACAATGAGCAGTTCTTC
CDR3: CASSIASGGSYNEQFF

J: TRBJ2-1
size: -
V: TRBV11-3
D: TRBD2
DNA: TGTGCCAGCAGCTCTGGACTAGCGGGAGGCTACAATGAGCAGTTCTTC
CDR3: CASSSGLAGGYNEQFF

J: TRBJ2-3
size: -
V: TRBV2
D: -
DNA: TGTGCCAGCAGTGAACAAGCGGCAGATACGCAGTATTTT
CDR3: CASSEQAADTQYF

J: TRBJ2-7
size: -
V: TRBV6-6
D: TRBD1
DNA: TGTGCCAGCAGTCCACCGGGACAGGGCCGCTACGAGCAGTACTTC
CDR3: CASSPPGQGRYEQYF

J: TRBJ2-1
size: -
V: TRBV18
D: -
DNA: TGTGCCAGCTCACCACAAAGGGGGAATGAGCAGTTCTTC
CDR3: CASSPQRGNEQFF

J: TRBJ1-1
size: -
V: TRBV6-5
D: -
DNA: TGTGCCAGCACAGGCCCAAAGACAACTGAAGCTTTCTTT
CDR3: CASTGPKTTEAFF

J: TRBJ1-1
size: -
V: TRBV9
D: TRBD1
DNA: TGTGCCAGCAGCGTAGAACCGGACAGGGTTTCTGAAGCTTTCTTT
CDR3: CASSVEPDRVSEAFF

J: TRBJ2-3
size: -
V: TRBV6-5
D: -
DNA: TGTGCCAGCAGTTATGGCAGGGCCACTAGCACAGATACGCAGTATTTT
CDR3: CASSYGRATSTDTQYF

J: TRBJ2-6
size: -
V: TRBV2
D: TRBD1
DNA: TGTGCCAGCAGGGGCCGGGACAGGGGGTTATCGGGTGGGGCCAACGTCCTGACTTTC
CDR3: CASRGRDRGLSGGANVLTF

J: TRBJ2-3
size: -
V: TRBV9
D: TRBD2
DNA: TGTGCCAGCAGCGTAGGGACTAGCGGGGGGAGGGCAGATACGCAGTATTTT
CDR3: CASSVGTSGGRADTQYF

J: TRBJ2-1
size: once
V: TRBV5-1
D: -
DNA: TGCGCCAGCAGCTTGTCGGGGGTTCCCTCCTACAATGAGCAGTTCTTC
CDR3: CASSLSGVPSYNEQFF

J: TRBJ2-3
size: once
V: TRBV5-1
D: TRBD2
DNA: TGCGCCAGCAGCATCCGCGGGGGGGCCGGCACAGATACGCAGTATTTT
CDR3: CASSIRGGAGTDTQYF

J: TRBJ1-1
size: -
V: TRBV28
D: -
DNA: TGTGCCAGCAGTTTATCAGGACAGAAGAACACTGAAGCTTTCTTT
CDR3: CASSLSGQKNTEAFF

J: TRBJ2-2
size: -
V: TRBV7-7
D: -
DNA: TGTGCTAGCAGCTTAGTTCCGGGAGACACCGGGGAGCTGTTTTTT
CDR3: CASSLVPGDTGELFF

J: TRBJ1-1
size: few
V: TRBV12-5
D: -
DNA: TGTGCTAGTGGTTTTCAGTTAATGAACACTGAAGCTTTCTTT
CDR3: CASGFQLMNTEAFF